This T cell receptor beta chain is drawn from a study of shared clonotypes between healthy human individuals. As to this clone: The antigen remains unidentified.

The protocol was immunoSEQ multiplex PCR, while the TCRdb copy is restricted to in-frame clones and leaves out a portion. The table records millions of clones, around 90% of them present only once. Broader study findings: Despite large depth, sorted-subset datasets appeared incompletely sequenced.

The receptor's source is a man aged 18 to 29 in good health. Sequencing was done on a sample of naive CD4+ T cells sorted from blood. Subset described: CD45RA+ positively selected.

CDR3 nucleotide sequence: TGTGCCATACAAGACAGGGGGAACTACGAGCAGTACTTC. Residues: CAIQDRGNYEQYF. V and J are TRBV10-3 and TRBJ2-7; 9 bases line up with TRBD1. Germline V gives CDR1 ENHRY, CDR2 SYGVKD. CDR3 length equals 13 residues. V lost 9 bases to trimming and J lost 3 bases; unmatched junction nucleotides: 6.